This TCR beta chain was documented in a study of T cells in Graves' hyperthyroidism and ophthalmopathy. RNA transcripts were the template for amplifying TCR beta CDR3 regions. With the HTBI primer set, the TCR CDR3 went through a first round of RT-PCR. TCRdb re-derived calls from the multiplex PCR reads in MiXCR, one entry per CDR3 protein. In the table there are around 520,000 distinct CDR3 sequences, 13% to 15% of which are singletons. The sample consisted of blood. The TCR sequence derives from a woman aged 40-49 years with Graves' hyperthyroidism.

CDR3 nucleotides: TGTGCCAGCAGCGTAACGGACAGTCAAGGGGTCTACGAGCAGTACTTC. Translation: CASSVTDSQGVYEQYF. This chain connects TRBV9 to TRBJ2-7; the D gene is possibly TRBD1 (6 bases). Germline V gene sequence: CDR1 SGDLS, CDR2 YYNGEE. This CDR3 comprises 16 residues. Trimming pared 1 base from V and 3 bases from J, leaving 17 bases between. Full variable domain (missing parts from reference TRBV9 and TRBJ2-7): DSGVTQTPKHLITATGQRVTLRCSPRSGDLSVYWYQQSLDQGLQFLIQYYNGEERAKGNILERFSAQQFPDLHSELNLSSLELGDSALYFCASSVTDSQGVYEQYFGPGTRLTVT.